Shown below are 7 T cell receptor beta chains from a single sample sequenced in a study of cytomegalovirus exposure and HLA in healthy donors (TCRdb year 2017). Receptors were amplified or captured by the immunoSEQ multiplex PCR assay. For the multiplex PCR, a mixture combining 60 forward primers for TCR Vbeta segments and 13 reverse primers for TCR Jbeta segments was used. As stored in TCRdb, this immuneACCESS dataset retains in-frame rearrangements with V and J assigned. A fraction of the clones does not appear; measured against another copy, unresolved V genes explain less than half of the discrepancy, and the remainder lacks a known reason. Here the sample has about 130,000 clones; roughly three quarters occur a single time. The ten largest account for approximately 1.5% of the sample. The sequencing sample was made of PBMCs. Receptors were obtained from a woman younger than 30 in good health and CMV-seronegative.

The V gene is TRBV18, the J gene TRBJ1-1; D ambiguous. CDR3 length equals 13 residues. V was pared by 3 bases and J by 3 bases, with 8 bases between. The V gene's germline CDR1 is KGHSH and CDR2 LQKENI. Here the CDR3 DNA reads TGTGCCAGCTCACCTGATAGTTACACTGAAGCTTTCTTT. It codes for CASSPDSYTEAFF.

J is TRBJ1-5 and V is TRBV27; no clear D gene. The CDR3 is 13 residues long. The V and J ends lost 3 bases and 7 bases respectively, with 10 bases between them. Germline CDR1 is MNHEY and CDR2 is SMNVEV (reference sequence). CDR3 nucleotides: TGTGCCAGCAGTTTGGACTTCGGGCAGCCCCAGCATTTT. As protein: CASSLDFGQPQHF.

The chain employs TRBV19 and TRBJ2-4; D possibly corresponds to TRBD2 (6 bases). Trimming took off 3 bases at V and 5 bases at J, with 8 bases between the two ends. The CDR3 contains 13 residues. Per germline, CDR1 LNHDA and CDR2 SQIVND (reference sequence). The CDR3 loop is CASSMGEENIQYF. DNA of the CDR3: TGTGCCAGTAGTATGGGGGAGGAAAACATTCAGTACTTC.

The J gene is TRBJ1-1, the V gene TRBV10-1; 9 nucleotides line up with TRBD1. V was clipped by 3 bases and J by 0 bases; unmatched bases: 2. Germline CDR1 reads WNHNN; CDR2 reads SYGVQD (reference sequence). CDR3 length: 15 residues. DNA for the CDR3: TGCGCCAGCAGTGAAGGGACAGGGATGAACACTGAAGCTTTCTTT. Its protein product is CASSEGTGMNTEAFF.

The chain has TRBV6-5 and TRBJ1-2, with D possibly being TRBD1 (6 bases). The germline V gene has CDR1 MNHEY and CDR2 SVGAGI. V was shortened by 6 bases and J by 1 base, with 12 bases between the two germline ends. This CDR3 comprises 14 residues. Written as DNA, the CDR3 is TGTGCCAGCAGCCTCCAGGACAGTAACTATGGCTACACCTTC. It specifies CASSLQDSNYGYTF.

This chain uses TRBV6-5 with TRBJ1-1; no firm D call. The germline CDR1 and CDR2 sequences are MNHEY and SVGAGI. The CDR3 totals 15 residues. The V and J ends lost 3 bases and 0 bases respectively, with 11 bases between them. DNA for the CDR3: TGTGCCAGCAGTTATGAGGGCGGCCTGAACACTGAAGCTTTCTTT. Translated, it gives CASSYEGGLNTEAFF.

The chain recombines TRBV18 with TRBJ1-2; 7 nucleotides line up with TRBD1. V was pared by 3 bases and J by 0 bases, with 7 bases of the junction left unmatched. Germline values: CDR1 KGHSH, CDR2 LQKENI. The CDR3 extends over 16 amino acids. CDR3 bases: TGTGCCAGCTCACCTCTAGGGACAGTAACTAACTATGGCTACACCTTC. It translates to CASSPLGTVTNYGYTF.